Listed below are T cell receptor beta chains from one sample, sequenced in a study of sequential checkpoint blockade in melanoma. Clones were read by immunoSEQ multiplex PCR, and TCRdb kept only the in-frame ones, dropping some. The table includes some 20,000 clones, around 75% detected once. This specimen consisted of CD8+ T cells sorted from blood (inferred from file names), obtained from a patient given nivolumab and ipilimumab in sequence. The origin of the receptors is a human donor with melanoma. The conserved cysteine and the conserved F or W are not part of the CDR3 here.

TRBJ2-1 TRBV27 ASTPGLPSYNEQF
NA TRBV5-6 ASSFGTGDEQY
TRBJ2-3 TRBV9 ASSVVDSTDTQY
TRBJ2-3 TRBV4-1 ASSPRDRVFTDTQY
TRBJ1-1 TRBV10-1 ASSESRGQAF
TRBJ2-7 TRBV18 ASSPQGSYEQY
TRBJ2-1 TRBV6-4 ASSETSGFYNEQF
TRBJ2-7 TRBV4-3 ASSPKTGEVDEQY
TRBJ2-5 TRBV7-8 ASSQDRGETQY
TRBJ2-7 TRBV28 ASARAAYEQY
TRBJ2-1 TRBV27 ASTPDSSYNEQF
TRBJ1-1 TRBV29-1 SVEDGNTEAF
TRBJ2-3 TRBV27 ASSTRQGADTQY
TRBJ2-1 TRBV19 ASSIDRAGSPSNEQF
TRBJ2-7 TRBV4-1 ASSPGQGGDYEQY
TRBJ1-1 TRBV28 ASSSQGPNTEAF
TRBJ2-3 TRBV27 ASSKVPGDTQY
NA TRBV6-1 ASSEAGQGPYEQY
TRBJ1-2 TRBV2 ASSDSGIYGYT
NA TRBV5-1 ASSLRTGTYEQY
NA TRBV5-6 ASSLGAAGGYEQY
TRBJ2-7 TRBV11-2 ASSLATYEQY